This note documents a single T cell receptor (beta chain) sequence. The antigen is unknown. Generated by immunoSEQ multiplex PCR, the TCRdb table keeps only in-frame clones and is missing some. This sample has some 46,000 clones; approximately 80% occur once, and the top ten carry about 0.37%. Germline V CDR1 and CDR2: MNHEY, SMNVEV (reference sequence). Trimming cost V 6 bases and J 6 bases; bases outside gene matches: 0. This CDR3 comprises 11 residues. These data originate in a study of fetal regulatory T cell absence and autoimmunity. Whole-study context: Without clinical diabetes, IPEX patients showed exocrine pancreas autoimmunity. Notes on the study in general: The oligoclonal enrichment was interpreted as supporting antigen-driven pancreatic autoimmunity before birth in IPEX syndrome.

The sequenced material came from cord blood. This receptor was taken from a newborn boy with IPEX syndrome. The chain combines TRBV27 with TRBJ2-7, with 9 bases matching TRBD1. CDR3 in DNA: TGTGCCAGCAGGACAGGGGGCGAGCAGTACTTC. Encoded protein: CASRTGGEQYF.